A selection of T cell receptor beta chains follows, all from one sample in a study of regulatory T cells in long-lasting Graves disease. From the multiplex PCR reads, TCRdb called clonotypes with MiXCR, one entry per CDR3 protein. The table records about 530,000 distinct CDR3 sequences, more than 15% of them present only once. This sample was shared with a second study, whose subject was T cells in Graves' hyperthyroidism and ophthalmopathy.

Sequencing was performed on peripheral blood mononuclear cells (PBMCs), taken at new diagnosis, from a patient treated with antithyroid drugs. The source is a woman aged 40 to 65 with Graves disease. Both conserved end residues are part of each CDR3. The order of the fields is clone size, J gene, V gene, CDR3 protein. Part of the rows lack a size; the others show once, few, many or a class for expanded clones.

many	TRBJ2-7	TRBV13	CASSAGLHYEQYF
.	TRBJ2-3	TRBV5-1	CASSPGGPTTDTQYF
.	TRBJ1-6	TRBV12-3/TRBV12-4	CASSFKGSGSSYNSPLHF
few	.	TRBV7-2	CASSFRSGSYEQYF
.	TRBJ2-2	TRBV7-3	CASSLNSVTGELFF
many	TRBJ2-5	TRBV6-5	CASSYSSDARGTQYF
.	TRBJ1-2	TRBV5-5	CASSLASAGGNYGYTF
.	TRBJ1-2	TRBV19	CASTGTVYGYTF
many	TRBJ2-3	TRBV24-1	CATSVVGSDTQYF
.	TRBJ1-3	TRBV19	CASSLSGTAGNTIYF
.	TRBJ1-2	TRBV6-1	CASSGQVSLGYTF
.	TRBJ2-2	TRBV7-3	CASSALRVSVIPGSCFF
.	TRBJ2-2	TRBV9	CASSVQTGVAGELFF
few	TRBJ2-2	TRBV29-1	CSVEDGTANTGELFF
.	TRBJ1-2	TRBV10-3	CAIREQGAGYGYTF
many	TRBJ2-2	TRBV27	CASRASVAGELFF
.	TRBJ2-7	TRBV2	CASSESPLAGGGYEQYF
.	TRBJ1-2	TRBV3-1	CASSQSGGSYGYTF
.	TRBJ1-5	TRBV19	CASTLRQGAQPQHF
.	TRBJ1-2	TRBV27	CASRGGGGGGYTF
many	TRBJ1-2	TRBV20-1	CSARDPGGYGYTF
many	TRBJ1-2	TRBV24-1	CATSATADYGYTF
once	TRBJ2-2	TRBV19	CASRGTGDLSGELFF
many	TRBJ1-2	TRBV7-9	CASSFRIYGYTF
few	TRBJ2-4	TRBV18	CASSPREEPKNIQYF
many	TRBJ1-1	TRBV11-2	CASSQGLLAFF
few	TRBJ1-3	TRBV7-8	CASSLGGGGNTIYF
few	TRBJ1-2	TRBV9	CASSVGGSTLYGYTF
few	TRBJ1-5	TRBV19	CASSITLGGGLRQPQHF
many	TRBJ2-1	TRBV28	CASTPRREHNEQFF
many	TRBJ2-2	TRBV18	CASSPQNTGELFF
few	TRBJ2-5	TRBV2	CASSEEGLTQYF
.	TRBJ2-3	TRBV11-1	CASSGGASSVASTDTQYF
.	TRBJ2-7	TRBV20-1	CSAIVIGRGPPYEQYF
.	TRBJ2-2	TRBV30	CAWSINTGELFF
many	TRBJ2-1	TRBV7-2	CASSLISGGLVYNEQFF
.	TRBJ2-7	TRBV28	CASSFRGTGTYEQYF
many	TRBJ1-1	TRBV12-3/TRBV12-4	CASSRGDRGRNTEAFF
many	TRBJ1-1	TRBV12-3/TRBV12-4	CASSLQGFSTEAFF
many	TRBJ2-3	TRBV3-1	CASSLTLQGRTDTQYF
.	TRBJ2-6	TRBV7-9	CASSPPGSPSGANVLTF
few	TRBJ1-1	TRBV29-1	CSVSPVLSDTEAFF
many	TRBJ2-6	TRBV18	CASSPGTGGANVLTF
.	TRBJ2-4	TRBV14	CASSQDSNIQYF
.	TRBJ2-7	TRBV6-1	CASRRLATYEQYF
many	TRBJ2-1	TRBV5-1	CASSLEGASYNEQFF
many	TRBJ2-1	TRBV2	CASSDTIYNEQFF
.	TRBJ2-3	TRBV9	CASSVSGGYPDTQYF
many	TRBJ2-3	TRBV11-2	CASSSGVGSTDTQYF
few	TRBJ2-2	TRBV7-3	CASSFTGGLPGELFF
.	TRBJ2-2	TRBV5-6	CASSLDDRVRPGELFF
.	TRBJ2-1	TRBV9	CASSEGLAALGDEQFF
.	TRBJ1-3	TRBV28	CASSLVSRQREVPGNTIYF
few	TRBJ1-1	TRBV2	CASREGQYMNTEAFF
many	TRBJ1-2	TRBV2	CASSPGEISYGYTF
many	TRBJ2-1	TRBV12-3/TRBV12-4	CASSFYRIHEQFF
.	TRBJ1-2	TRBV6-1	CASSPTSGERRRNYGYTF
.	TRBJ2-6	TRBV11-3	CASSPRLYSGANVLTF
.	TRBJ1-5	TRBV5-1	CASSDGRASQPQHF